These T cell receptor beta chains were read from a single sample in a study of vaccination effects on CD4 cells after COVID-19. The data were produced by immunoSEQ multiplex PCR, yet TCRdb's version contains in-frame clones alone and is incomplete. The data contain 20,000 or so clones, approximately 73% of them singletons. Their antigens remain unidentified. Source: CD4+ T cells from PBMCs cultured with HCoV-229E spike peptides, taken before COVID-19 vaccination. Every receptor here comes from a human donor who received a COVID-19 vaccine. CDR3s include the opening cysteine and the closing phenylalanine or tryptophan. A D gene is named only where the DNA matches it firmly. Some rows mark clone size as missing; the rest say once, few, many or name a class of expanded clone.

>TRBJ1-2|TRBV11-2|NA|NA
CASSSPRGRKDNYGYTF
TGTGCCAGCAGCTCCCCCAGGGGCAGGAAGGATAACTATGGCTACACCTTC
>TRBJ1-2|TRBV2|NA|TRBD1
CASSEAPTGSNYGYTF
TGTGCCAGCAGTGAAGCGCCGACAGGGTCTAACTATGGCTACACCTTC
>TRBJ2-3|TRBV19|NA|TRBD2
CASSIGLAGGTDTQYF
TGTGCCAGTAGTATCGGACTAGCGGGGGGCACAGATACGCAGTATTTT
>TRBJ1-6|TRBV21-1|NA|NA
CASSSRPEFYNSPLHF
TGTGCCAGCAGCAGTAGGCCGGAGTTCTATAATTCACCCCTCCACTTT
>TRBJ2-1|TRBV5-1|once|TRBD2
CASSFGRGLAGDEQFF
TGCGCCAGCAGCTTTGGGAGGGGACTAGCGGGAGATGAGCAGTTCTTC
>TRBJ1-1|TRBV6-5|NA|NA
CASTGRLNTEAFF
TGTGCCAGCACAGGGAGGTTGAACACTGAAGCTTTCTTT
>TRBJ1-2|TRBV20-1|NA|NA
CSPRGSGYTF
TGCAGTCCCCGTGGGTCTGGCTACACCTTC
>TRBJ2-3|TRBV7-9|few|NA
CASSLRGSTDTQYF
TGTGCCAGCAGCTTAAGGGGAAGCACAGATACGCAGTATTTT
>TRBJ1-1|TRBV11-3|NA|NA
CASSPGDGAGTEAFF
TGTGCCAGCAGCCCAGGGGATGGGGCGGGTACTGAAGCTTTCTTT
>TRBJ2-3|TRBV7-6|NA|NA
CASSLGGLDTQYF
TGTGCCAGCAGCTTAGGAGGGTTAGATACGCAGTATTTT
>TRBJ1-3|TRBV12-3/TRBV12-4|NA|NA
CATGRDGGNTIYF
TGTGCCACCGGGAGAGACGGGGGAAACACCATATATTTT
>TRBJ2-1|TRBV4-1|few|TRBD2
CASSQEWTSGGQFF
TGCGCCAGCAGCCAAGAATGGACTAGCGGGGGACAGTTCTTC
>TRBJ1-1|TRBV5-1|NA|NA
CASSLGQAPGNTEAFF
TGCGCCAGCAGCTTGGGTCAGGCCCCTGGGAACACTGAAGCTTTCTTT
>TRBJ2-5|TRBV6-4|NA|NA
CASSRGIGETQYF
TGTGCCAGCAGCCGGGGGATCGGAGAGACCCAGTACTTC
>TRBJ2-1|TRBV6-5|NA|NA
CASRRAGNNEQFF
TGTGCCAGCAGACGGGCAGGCAACAATGAGCAGTTCTTC
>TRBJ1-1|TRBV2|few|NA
CASSERRVTAAFF
TGTGCCAGCAGTGAAAGGCGGGTAACAGCAGCTTTCTTT
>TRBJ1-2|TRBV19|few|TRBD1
CASRRQGVSGYTF
TGTGCCAGTAGGCGACAGGGGGTGAGCGGCTACACCTTC
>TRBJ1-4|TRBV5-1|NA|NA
CASSPGDRGRDEKLFF
TGCGCCAGCAGCCCCGGCGACCGGGGGAGGGATGAAAAACTGTTTTTT
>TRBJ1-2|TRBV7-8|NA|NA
CASSLYGFGYTF
TGTGCCAGCAGCTTATACGGGTTTGGCTACACCTTC
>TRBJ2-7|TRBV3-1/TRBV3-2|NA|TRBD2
CATVGTSGSSEQYF
TGTGCCACCGTAGGGACTAGCGGGAGTTCCGAGCAGTACTTC
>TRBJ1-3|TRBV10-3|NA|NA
CAIRDSSGNTIYF
TGTGCCATCAGGGACAGCTCTGGAAACACCATATATTTT
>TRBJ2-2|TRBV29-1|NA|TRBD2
CSVRGGLAGLPGELFF
TGCAGCGTGAGGGGAGGACTAGCGGGACTTCCCGGGGAGCTGTTTTTT
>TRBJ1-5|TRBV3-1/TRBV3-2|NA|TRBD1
CASSQDQTGSQPQHF
TGTGCCAGCAGCCAAGACCAGACAGGGAGTCAGCCCCAGCATTTT
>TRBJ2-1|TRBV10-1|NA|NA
CASSGRLSGLRDEQFF
TGCGCCAGCAGTGGGAGACTAAGCGGTCTACGCGATGAGCAGTTCTTC
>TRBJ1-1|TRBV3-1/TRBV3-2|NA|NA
CASSQDLDAEAFF
TGTGCCAGCAGCCAAGATTTGGATGCTGAAGCTTTCTTT
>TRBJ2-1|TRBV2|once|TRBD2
CASRPRGGRLENEQFF
TGTGCCAGCAGGCCTCGTGGCGGGAGGTTAGAGAATGAGCAGTTCTTC
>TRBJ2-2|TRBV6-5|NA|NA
CASSPLGGPAGELFF
TGTGCCAGCAGTCCCTTAGGGGGGCCGGCTGGGGAGCTGTTTTTT
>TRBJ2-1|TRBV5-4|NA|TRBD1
CASSSDRGVGEQFF
TGTGCCAGCAGCTCAGACAGGGGGGTGGGTGAGCAGTTCTTC
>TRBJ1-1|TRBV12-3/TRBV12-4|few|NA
CASRIKGGTEAFF
TGTGCCAGCAGAATAAAAGGGGGCACTGAAGCTTTCTTT